This TCR beta chain was profiled in a study of blood T cell repertoires in COVID-19. Germline CDR1 SEHNR, CDR2 FQNEAQ (reference sequence). The V and J ends lost 4 bases and 7 bases, in that order; junction bases with no gene match: 2. The CDR3 has 13 amino acids. Two consecutive negative NP/OP PCR tests, clearance, or resolved symptoms defined Cohort 3 recovery. Clones were read by immunoSEQ multiplex PCR, and TCRdb kept only the in-frame ones, dropping some. This table holds around 330,000 clones, around 90% found once. The TCR comes from a man aged 60 to 75 who had recovered from COVID-19. The V gene is TRBV7-9, the J gene TRBJ1-5; 9 bases agree with TRBD1. The specimen sequenced was PBMCs or T cells enriched from blood (not recorded which). CDR3 DNA: TGTGCCAGCAGCTCACAGGGGGCACAGCCCCAGCATTTT. Translating gives CASSSQGAQPQHF.